Below, one T cell receptor beta chain is given with its context. The data were obtained in a study of blood T cell repertoires in COVID-19. Study in general: The analysed material was cDNA or gDNA that came from T cells, B-cell-depleted T cells, or PBMCs.

The length of the CDR3 is 14 residues. The V end lost 5 bases, the J end lost 4 bases, and 9 bases lay between the germline ends. The germline CDR1 and CDR2 sequences are MNHEY and SMNVEV (reference sequence). In the authors' workflow: Using reference gene primer amplification, nucleated cell counts were estimated. Method: immunoSEQ multiplex PCR; TCRdb's copy keeps in-frame clones and lacks some. The V and J calls and clone size were taken over from that table, and D and trimming were inferred from the DNA. Counted here are more than 80,000 clones, less than 95% occurring once; the ten biggest clones make up more than 6%.

The rearrangement links TRBV27 to TRBJ1-6; D unclear. Sequencing was performed on peripheral blood. The source is a man between 18 and 29 years old with COVID-19, enrolled during active disease. DNA for the CDR3: TGTGCCAGCAGTCCCTCAGTATATAATTCACCCCTCCACTTT. It yields the protein CASSPSVYNSPLHF.